This is a list of T cell receptor beta chains from one sample in a study of CD8+ T cells in alopecia areata. TCRdb's table, derived via immunoSEQ multiplex PCR, lists solely in-frame clones and lacks some. The sample lists roughly 200,000 clones; about 61% were seen once. The sample consisted of CD8+ T cells sorted from blood. The receptors stem from a human donor in good health. The CDR3 runs from the conserved cysteine through the conserved F or W. Fields, in order: V gene, J gene, clone size, D gene, CDR3 protein, CDR3 DNA. The D gene is left open where the match is weak. Clone size is not always given. Where it is, it says once, few, many or a class for expanded clones.

TRBV7-9	TRBJ2-1	-	-	CASSLDFISQFF	TGTGCCAGCAGCTTAGACTTCATTTCGCAGTTCTTC
TRBV13	TRBJ2-2	-	TRBD1	CASSRTRDRAFAGELFF	TGTGCCAGCAGCCGGACTCGGGACAGGGCGTTTGCCGGGGAGCTGTTTTTT
TRBV25-1	TRBJ1-2	few	TRBD1	CASTRTGGGYTF	TGTGCCAGCACACGGACAGGGGGTGGCTACACCTTC
TRBV25-1	TRBJ2-1	few	-	CASSELNEQFF	TGTGCCAGCAGTGAGCTCAATGAGCAGTTCTTC
TRBV5-1	TRBJ2-4	few	TRBD2	CASSFGSGVAKNIQYF	TGCGCCAGCAGCTTCGGGAGCGGGGTAGCCAAAAACATTCAGTACTTC
TRBV5-1	TRBJ1-1	-	TRBD1	CASSLAAAGGDEAFF	TGCGCCAGCAGCTTGGCCGCGGCAGGGGGCGATGAAGCTTTCTTT
TRBV5-1	TRBJ2-5	-	TRBD2	CASSTGLASRETQYF	TGCGCCAGCAGCACGGGACTAGCGTCAAGGGAGACCCAGTACTTC
TRBV2	TRBJ1-1	-	TRBD1	CASSEAPGGDRLTTEAFF	TGTGCCAGCAGTGAAGCGCCGGGTGGGGACAGGTTAACTACTGAAGCTTTCTTT
TRBV6-8	TRBJ2-3	-	-	CASSYLPARGTQYF	TGTGCCAGCAGTTATCTCCCAGCCAGGGGTACGCAGTATTTT
TRBV29-1	TRBJ1-1	-	-	CSVTWVGNTEAFF	TGCAGCGTCACGTGGGTGGGGAACACTGAAGCTTTCTTT
TRBV5-6	TRBJ2-1	few	TRBD2	CASSHGLAVHNEQFF	TGTGCCAGCAGCCATGGACTAGCCGTCCACAATGAGCAGTTCTTC
TRBV5-4	TRBJ2-3	-	-	CASSFGTKDTQYF	TGTGCCAGCAGCTTCGGGACCAAAGATACGCAGTATTTT
TRBV29-1	TRBJ1-2	few	-	CSGSEGDTYGYTF	TGCAGCGGTTCCGAGGGGGACACCTATGGCTACACCTTC
TRBV7-9	TRBJ2-1	few	TRBD2	CAGRSLGLAGEGFEQFF	TGTGCCGGCCGATCGCTGGGACTAGCGGGGGAGGGGTTTGAGCAGTTCTTC
TRBV15	TRBJ1-5	-	TRBD1	CATSRDTGGINQPQHF	TGTGCCACCAGCAGAGATACAGGGGGGATCAATCAGCCCCAGCATTTT
TRBV11-2	TRBJ2-2	-	-	CASSPTGGELFF	TGTGCCAGCAGCCCGACTGGTGGGGAGCTGTTTTTT
TRBV29-1	TRBJ1-1	few	-	CSIPIKGRAGTEAFF	TGCAGCATCCCCATTAAAGGCAGGGCGGGGACTGAAGCTTTCTTT
TRBV7-2	TRBJ1-2	-	-	CASSFGLNYGYTF	TGTGCCAGCAGCTTCGGTCTTAACTATGGCTACACCTTC
TRBV11-1	TRBJ1-1	few	-	CASSLVGSDTEAFF	TGTGCCAGCAGCTTAGTGGGAAGCGACACTGAAGCTTTCTTT
TRBV4-1	TRBJ1-2	few	-	CASSQFRDNYGYTF	TGCGCCAGCAGCCAGTTTCGAGATAACTATGGCTACACCTTC
TRBV6-5	TRBJ2-7	-	-	CAQTKREGFYEQYF	TGTGCCCAAACTAAGAGGGAAGGGTTTTACGAGCAGTACTTC
TRBV2	TRBJ2-4	-	-	CASSGDSLAKNIQYF	TGTGCCAGCAGTGGAGATTCTTTAGCCAAAAACATTCAGTACTTC
TRBV7-9	TRBJ1-5	few	-	CASSLGPTREPQHF	TGTGCCAGCAGCTTAGGCCCCACTAGGGAGCCCCAGCATTTT
TRBV30	TRBJ1-2	-	-	CAWSGIGAGYGYTF	TGTGCCTGGAGTGGCATAGGGGCCGGCTATGGCTACACCTTC
TRBV2	TRBJ2-7	-	-	CASSETGQGRYEQYF	TGTGCCAGCAGTGAAACAGGGCAGGGGAGGTACGAGCAGTACTTC
TRBV19	TRBJ2-5	-	-	CASSMAETQYF	TGTGCCAGTAGTATGGCAGAGACCCAGTACTTC